The rows below give T cell receptor beta chains drawn from one sample of a study of naive and memory T cell subsets. MiXCR was run by TCRdb on the UMI-ligation and nested PCR reads, yielding one entry per CDR3 protein. This table has about 21,000 distinct CDR3 sequences, 9.5% to 11% appearing once. The specimen was central memory CD8+ T cells from blood. These receptors were collected from a human donor in good health. Each CDR3 is given with its conserved first and last residue. The order of the fields is D gene, J gene, clone size, V gene, CDR3 DNA, CDR3 protein. A D gene is named only where the DNA matches it firmly. Some rows have no size entry. The others give once, few or many, or a class for an expanded clone.

.,TRBJ2-1,many,TRBV6-4,TGTGCCAGCAGTGACTCGAGTAGAACCTCCTACAATGAGCAGTTCTTC,CASSDSSRTSYNEQFF
TRBD1,TRBJ1-2,many,TRBV10-2,TGCGCCAGCAGTGAGTCTGTGGGCGGGACAGGGGAGGAAGATGGCTACACCTTC,CASSESVGGTGEEDGYTF
TRBD2,TRBJ2-3,many,TRBV24-1,TGTGCCACCAGTGATTTTCGACTAGCGGGAGCACCAGATACGCAGTATTTT,CATSDFRLAGAPDTQYF
TRBD2,TRBJ2-5,.,TRBV7-9,TGTGCCAGCAGCTTATCCCTGGGGGGGTTCGGAGAGACCCAGTACTTC,CASSLSLGGFGETQYF
TRBD2,TRBJ2-1,many,TRBV6-6,TGTGCCAGCAGTTCGAGGACTAGCGGGAGAGGCAATGAGCAGTTCTTC,CASSSRTSGRGNEQFF
.,TRBJ2-7,.,TRBV29-1,TGCAGCGTTGGAGGCTCCTACGAGCAGTACTTC,CSVGGSYEQYF
TRBD2,TRBJ2-1,many,TRBV5-6,TGTGCCAGCAGCTCCTGGGCGGGAGCGGCCGTGCAGTTCTTC,CASSSWAGAAVQFF
TRBD1,TRBJ2-6,few,TRBV24-1,TGTGCCACTAGCCCCGGGACAGGGGGGTCTGGGGCCAACGTCCTGACTTTC,CATSPGTGGSGANVLTF
TRBD2,TRBJ2-3,.,TRBV27,TGTGCCAGCAGTTTACCTCCACTAGCGGGAGGTTCTAGCACAGATACGCAGTATTTT,CASSLPPLAGGSSTDTQYF
.,TRBJ1-1,many,TRBV28,TGTGCCAGCAGTATGGACGGCCGTGAAGCTTTCTTT,CASSMDGREAFF
.,TRBJ2-3,many,TRBV2,TGTGCCAGCAGTGACGGGGATCGGACAGATACGCAGTATTTT,CASSDGDRTDTQYF
.,TRBJ2-3,.,TRBV7-8,TGTGCCAGCAGCTTAGAGCGCGGAAGCACAGATACGCAGTATTTT,CASSLERGSTDTQYF
TRBD1,TRBJ1-4,few,TRBV20-1,TGCAGTGCTAGAGATCAGGGACAGGGGTATGAAAAACTGTTTTTT,CSARDQGQGYEKLFF
.,TRBJ2-1,.,TRBV20-1,TGCAGTGCTAGAGATCCGGAAACTAGCTCTCTCTATGAGCAGTTCTTC,CSARDPETSSLYEQFF
.,TRBJ2-7,.,TRBV2,TGTGCCAGCAGTATTACAGGGAGCTCCTACGAGCAGTACTTC,CASSITGSSYEQYF
.,TRBJ2-7,.,TRBV6-5,TGTGCCAGCAGTTACGACGACAGACGCTACGAGCAGTACTTC,CASSYDDRRYEQYF
.,TRBJ2-2,many,TRBV28,TGTGCCAGCAGTCAACCACCGGCGGGGCCGGCCGGGGAGCTGTTTTTT,CASSQPPAGPAGELFF
.,TRBJ2-1,many,TRBV7-2,TGTGCCAGCAGCTTACGTAGGATGAACTACCTCCGGATTCCTACGTCCTACAATGAGCAGTTCTTC,CASSLRRMNYLRIPTSYNEQFF
TRBD1,TRBJ1-5,many,TRBV9,TGTGCCAGCAGCTTGGACAGGGGGAAGAATCAGCCCCAGCATTTT,CASSLDRGKNQPQHF
.,TRBJ1-2,many,TRBV20-1,TGCAGTGCTAGAGACAACCTTGGGCCGGGAAACTATGGCTACACCTTC,CSARDNLGPGNYGYTF
.,TRBJ2-2,.,TRBV12-3/TRBV12-4,TGTGCCAGCAGTCAGATGAGTGGGGAGCTGTTTTTT,CASSQMSGELFF
.,TRBJ2-5,.,TRBV20-1,TGCAGTGCTCTCGATTTCAGACTAGAGGGTAGGAGAGAGACCCAGTACTTC,CSALDFRLEGRRETQYF
.,TRBJ2-7,.,TRBV11-2,TGTGCCAGCAGAAGGGGCAGGGCCTACGAGCAGTACTTC,CASRRGRAYEQYF
.,TRBJ2-3,many,TRBV9,TGTGCCAGCAGCGCCCCGACAGACGCAGATACGCAGTATTTT,CASSAPTDADTQYF
.,TRBJ1-2,.,TRBV9,TGTGCCAGCAGCGAGGGGTCCTATGGCTACACCTTC,CASSEGSYGYTF
TRBD1,TRBJ1-1,many,TRBV4-3,TGCGCCAGCAGCCAAGGACAGGGGGCGCGTACTGAAGCTTTCTTT,CASSQGQGARTEAFF
.,TRBJ1-2,.,TRBV28,TGTGCCAGCAGTTCCCCTCTACAGGGAAACTATGGCTACACCTTC,CASSSPLQGNYGYTF
.,TRBJ2-1,.,TRBV3-1,TGTGCCAGCAGCCAGAGGGGGATTGAGCAGTTCTTC,CASSQRGIEQFF
.,TRBJ2-3,many,TRBV5-5,TGTGCCAGCAGCTTATCGAACAGGGTTTACACAGATACGCAGTATTTT,CASSLSNRVYTDTQYF
.,TRBJ2-5,few,TRBV27,TGTGCCAGCAGTCGGGACAAAGAGACCCAGTACTTC,CASSRDKETQYF
.,TRBJ2-7,many,TRBV29-1,TGCAGCGTTGTTCAATGGCGGGGTCACACCTACGAGCAGTACTTC,CSVVQWRGHTYEQYF
.,TRBJ2-3,.,TRBV28,TGTGCCAGCAGCCGAATGGGGGGTAGGCAGTATTTT,CASSRMGGRQYF
.,TRBJ2-5,.,TRBV20-1,TGCAGTGCTAGAGGGACTAACCAAGAGACCCAGTACTTC,CSARGTNQETQYF
.,TRBJ2-2,many,TRBV6-4,TGTGCCAGCAGTGAAGGGGACACCGGGGAGCTGTTTTTT,CASSEGDTGELFF
.,TRBJ2-7,.,TRBV9,TGTGCCAGCAGCGCGACCAGTAACTCCTACGAGCAGTACTTC,CASSATSNSYEQYF
TRBD2,TRBJ2-2,few,TRBV10-3,TGTGCCATCAGTGAGTCTAGCGGGAGCCGGAACACCGGGGAGCTGTTTTTT,CAISESSGSRNTGELFF
.,TRBJ1-5,many,TRBV6-6,TGTGCCAGCAGTCTGGCGGGGGTAGAAATGGCTGGGCCCCAGCATTTT,CASSLAGVEMAGPQHF
.,TRBJ2-5,.,TRBV10-3,TGTGCCATCAGTGAGTCGTACGGAGAGACCCAGTACTTC,CAISESYGETQYF
.,TRBJ2-1,many,TRBV12-3/TRBV12-4,TGTGCCAGCAGTTTCCTAGGGGAGTGGAATGAGCAGTTCTTC,CASSFLGEWNEQFF
TRBD2,TRBJ2-1,.,TRBV7-2,TGTGCCAGCAGCTTAGCAGGGCTGGGTCCGGGAGGGGACAATGAGCAGTTCTTC,CASSLAGLGPGGDNEQFF
.,TRBJ1-2,.,TRBV7-9,TGTGCCAGCAGCCCATCGGGACCCCCCTATGGCTACACCTTC,CASSPSGPPYGYTF
.,TRBJ2-2,.,TRBV28,TGTGCCAGCAGTTTTACGGCCACCGGGGAGCTGTTTTTT,CASSFTATGELFF
TRBD2,TRBJ2-5,.,TRBV7-2,TGTGCCAGCAGCTTAGCGGGTAGCGGGAGGGGAGGGACCCAGTACTTC,CASSLAGSGRGGTQYF
.,TRBJ2-2,.,TRBV12-5,TGTGCTAGCTCGGGGACGTCGAACACCGGGGAGCTGTTTTTT,CASSGTSNTGELFF
TRBD1,TRBJ1-2,few,TRBV5-1,TGCGCCAGCAGCTCAACCGGGACAGATAACTATGGCTACACCTTC,CASSSTGTDNYGYTF
.,TRBJ1-5,many,TRBV4-3,TGCGCCAGCAGCCAGGATTGGGACTTTGGCAATCAGCCCCAGCATTTT,CASSQDWDFGNQPQHF
TRBD2,TRBJ2-5,few,TRBV5-1,TGCGCCAGCAGCTTGGGGGGACTAGCGGGCTCCCTCGGCGGGACCCAGTACTTC,CASSLGGLAGSLGGTQYF
.,TRBJ2-7,.,TRBV6-6,TGTGCCAGCAGTTACGGGTTATCGTCCTACGAGCAGTACTTC,CASSYGLSSYEQYF
.,TRBJ2-3,many,TRBV10-3,TGTGCCATCACCCCCGACAGAAGCCAGAGCACAGATACGCAGTATTTT,CAITPDRSQSTDTQYF
.,TRBJ1-6,many,TRBV4-3,TGCGCCAGCAGCCGTGGAGGGGATAATTCACCCCTCCACTTT,CASSRGGDNSPLHF
.,TRBJ2-7,.,TRBV5-1,TGCGCCAGCAGCTTGGGCAGGGTAGGCGACGAGCAGTACTTC,CASSLGRVGDEQYF
TRBD1,TRBJ1-4,many,TRBV28,TGTGCCAGCAGTTTATTCACGCAGGGGGATTTCGAAAAACTGTTTTTT,CASSLFTQGDFEKLFF
.,TRBJ2-7,many,TRBV5-5,TGTGCCAGCAGCCGTTACGGGCCACCCAGACTGGACGAGCAGTACTTC,CASSRYGPPRLDEQYF
.,TRBJ2-1,.,TRBV5-6,TGTGCCAGCAGCTTGGGGAGCTACTCCTACAATGAGCAGTTCTTC,CASSLGSYSYNEQFF
TRBD1,TRBJ2-1,many,TRBV4-2,TGTGCCAGCAGCCAAGATTCCGGGACAGGGGGCAATGAGCAGTTCTTC,CASSQDSGTGGNEQFF
TRBD2,TRBJ2-1,many,TRBV2,TGTGCCAGCAGTGAATGGGCGGCGGGAGTTGCCTACAATGAGCAGTTCTTC,CASSEWAAGVAYNEQFF
TRBD2,TRBJ2-3,many,TRBV19,TGTGCCAGTAGCCCCCGGGAGGGGTGGGGCGCAGATACGCAGTATTTT,CASSPREGWGADTQYF
.,TRBJ2-3,.,TRBV20-1,TGCAGTGCTAGAGATTTCCTCAACGCGGAGGGTGCGGGTACGCAGTATTTT,CSARDFLNAEGAGTQYF
.,TRBJ1-4,many,TRBV12-3/TRBV12-4,TGTGCCAGCAGTGGGACAGAAAAACTGTTTTTT,CASSGTEKLFF